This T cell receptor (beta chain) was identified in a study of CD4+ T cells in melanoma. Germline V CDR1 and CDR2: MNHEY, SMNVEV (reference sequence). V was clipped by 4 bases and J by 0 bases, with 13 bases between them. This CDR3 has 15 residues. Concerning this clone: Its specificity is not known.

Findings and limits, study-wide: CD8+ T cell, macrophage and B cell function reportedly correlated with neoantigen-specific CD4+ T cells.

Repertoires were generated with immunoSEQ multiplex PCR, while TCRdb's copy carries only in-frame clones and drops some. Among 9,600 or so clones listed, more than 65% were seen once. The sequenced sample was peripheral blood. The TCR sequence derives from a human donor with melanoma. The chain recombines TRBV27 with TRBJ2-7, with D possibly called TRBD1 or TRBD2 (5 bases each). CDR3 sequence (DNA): TGTGCCAGCAGTTCGACCGGGACGGACTCCTACGAGCAGTACTTC. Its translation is CASSSTGTDSYEQYF.